The 6 T cell receptor beta chains given below trace back to one sample, sequenced in a study of molecular identifiers for immune sequencing clone quantification (dated by TCRdb to the late 2010s). Library creation used PCR. Sequencing was carried out with an Illumina HiSeq 4000. TCRdb cleaned the public reads at Q25 with fastp, built clones with MiXCR and kept in-frame beta chains. When rows share a CDR3 protein, they turn into one entry using the most common DNA and genes. In this sample the table shows about 640,000 distinct CDR3 sequences, 15% to 20% of which occur a single time. About 0.9% of the sample is held by the ten biggest clonotypes. Specimen: naive CD8+ T cells from blood, with Jurkat cell RNA spiked in. Read against the paper, the sample's cell subset or site label means: FACS-sorted CD8+CD4-CCR7+CD45RA+ naive T cells. These receptors were taken from a human donor in good health. Some libraries in this study had Jurkat cell RNA spiked in.

As to this clonotype: Since a much larger clone is just one base distant, this may be a read error. The chain is built from TRBV6-1 and TRBJ2-5; 7 positions match TRBD2. This CDR3 is 17 amino acids long. V was pared by 0 bases and J by 5 bases, with 12 bases of the junction left unmatched. Germline V gene lookup returns CDR1 MNHNS and CDR2 SASEGT. CDR3 loop: CASSEALLTSENETQYF. The CDR3 bases are TGTGCCAGCAGTGAAGCGCTCTTAACTAGCGAAAATGAGACCCAGTACTTC.

This clonotype was seen ten or more times. The chain employs TRBV12-3 or TRBV12-4 and TRBJ1-2, with D unclear. Trimming pared 6 bases from V and 0 bases from J, leaving 8 bases between. CDR3 length equals 13 residues. CDR3 region: CASSPWANYGYTF. In DNA form, the CDR3 reads TGTGCCAGCAGCCCGTGGGCTAACTATGGCTACACCTTC.

Comment on this clonotype: This clone may be a read error of a much larger clone one base away. The chain uses TRBV28 and TRBJ2-5; 7 bases are a match to TRBD2. The trim removed 3 bases at V and 2 bases at J, leaving 12 bases unmatched. Germline loops: CDR1 MDHEN, CDR2 SYDVKM. The CDR3 is 17 amino acids. The CDR3 DNA follows: TGTGCCAGCAGTTTCCCCCCTGGGGGAGGGCCTCAAGAGACCCAGTACTTC. As protein: CASSFPPGGGPQETQYF.

This clonotype was seen repeatedly, ten times or more. The chain combines TRBV4-3 with TRBJ2-7; D may be TRBD1 (6 bases). Trimming left V 4 bases short and J 3 bases short, with 16 bases between. The V gene's germline CDR1 is LGHNA and CDR2 YSLEER. This CDR3 has 15 amino acids. CDR3: CASSLTRDTYYEQYF. The CDR3 nucleotides read TGCGCCAGCAGCCTCACCCGGGACACGTACTACGAGCAGTACTTC.

This clonotype has just a few counts. V is TRBV24-1 and J is TRBJ1-5; no clear D. Germline V gene sequence: CDR1 KGHDR, CDR2 SFDVKD. The CDR3 consists of 13 residues. V was clipped by 9 bases and J by 11 bases, with 19 bases between them. CDR3: CATQGPFSAAQHF. The CDR3 nucleotides read TGTGCCACCCAAGGCCCCTTCTCCGCAGCCCAGCATTTT.

This clonotype was counted only a few times. The gene calls are TRBV4-1 and TRBJ2-1, with 8 bases lining up with TRBD2. Trimming cost V 0 bases and J 0 bases; bases outside gene matches: 7. The CDR3 is made up of 18 amino acids. Germline CDR1 and CDR2: MGHRA and YSYEKL. CDR3 coding DNA: TGCGCCAGCAGCCAAGATACTAGCGGAGTGAGCTCCTACAATGAGCAGTTCTTC. It codes for CASSQDTSGVSSYNEQFF.